Below are 9 T cell receptor beta chains sequenced from a single sample in a study of blood T cells in healthy people across ages. For the second PCR, which ran for about 6 to 11 cycles, a sample-barcoded 5' primer and a J-beta primer mix were used. TCRdb re-called the 5' RACE reads with MiXCR, one entry per CDR3 protein. The data show roughly 2 million distinct CDR3 sequences, around 50% seen once. Input material: blood. All receptors derive from a middle-aged woman in good health.

The CDR3 nucleotides read TGTGCCAGCAGCTTAGCCCAGGGTGTGAAGACCCAGTACTTC. It translates to CASSLAQGVKTQYF. The V gene is TRBV11-2, the J gene TRBJ2-5; D may be TRBD1 (5 bases). Trimming cost V 1 base and J 6 bases, with 12 bases left between them. CDR3 length: 14 amino acids. Germline V CDR1 and CDR2: SGHAT, FQNNGV.

This clonotype was recorded a few times. The chain recombines TRBV6-2 or TRBV6-3 with TRBJ2-7; D ambiguous. Trimming took 0 bases from V and 5 from J, leaving 11 bases between them. Germline CDR1 reads MNHEY; CDR2 reads SVGEGT. CDR3 length: 14 residues. In nucleotides, the CDR3 is TGTGCCAGCAGTTACTCGAAGGTGGGAAACGAGCAGTACTTC. Its translation: CASSYSKVGNEQYF.

The rearrangement uses TRBV6-5 and TRBJ2-7; possibly TRBD2 for D (6 bases). With the DNA end fitting TRBJ2-1 better, the J assignment may be wrong. CDR1 and CDR2 from the germline V gene are MNHEY and SVGAGI. The CDR3 contains 14 residues. The CDR3 bases are TGTGCCAGCAGTTATACGCGGGATTCCTACGAGCAGTTCTTC. Its protein product is CASSYTRDSYEQFF.

The CDR3 bases are TGTGCCAGCAGCGCAGGATTTGACAGGAACACTGAAGCTTTCTTT. Amino acids: CASSAGFDRNTEAFF. The chain joins TRBV9 to TRBJ1-1, with a tentative D call TRBD1 (5 bases). The V end lost 3 bases, the J end lost 1 base, and 13 bases lay between the germline ends. The CDR3 extends over 15 amino acids. From germline, CDR1 is SGDLS and CDR2 YYNGEE.

The chain combines TRBV27 with TRBJ1-2; 7 bases are a match to TRBD1. The junction had 13 bases not matched to a gene; V was cut back by 8 bases and J by 1 base. Germline V CDR1 and CDR2: MNHEY, SMNVEV (reference sequence). The CDR3 runs 16 residues. The CDR3 region has the DNA TGTGCCAGCGGGTGGGCGGGACAGAGGAATAACTATGGCTACACCTTC. Translating gives CASGWAGQRNNYGYTF.

The chain is built from TRBV15 and TRBJ2-5; TRBD2 agrees at 11 bases. The tail of the sequence fits TRBJ2-7 better, so the J call may be wrong. CDR3 length: 16 amino acids. Germline-derived CDR1 and CDR2 are LNHNV and YYDKDF (reference sequence). The CDR3 coding sequence is TGTGCCACCAGAACAGAGCTCGCTAGCGGGGGGATCGAGCAGTACTTC. Protein sequence: CATRTELASGGIEQYF.

This chain's CDR3 is CASGHPPGQGLTDTQYF. The CDR3, as DNA: TGTGCCAGCGGACATCCTCCGGGACAGGGCCTCACAGATACGCAGTATTTT. The chain is built from TRBV2 and TRBJ2-3, with 9 bases identical to TRBD1. This CDR3 contains 17 residues. Losses at the gene ends were 8 bases for V and 2 bases for J; bases not matched to a gene: 14. Germline V lookup: CDR1 SNHLY, CDR2 FYNNEI.

This clonotype has just a few counts. The chain carries TRBV28 and TRBJ2-5; the match to TRBD2 covers 10 bases. Germline CDR1 reads MDHEN; CDR2 reads SYDVKM. The CDR3 covers 13 residues. The J segment lost 7 bases and the V segment lost 6 bases, leaving 5 bases of the junction unmatched. As DNA, the CDR3 is TGTGCCAGCAGGGTCACTAGCGGGGTGACCCAGTACTTC. Residues: CASRVTSGVTQYF.

The V call is TRBV20-1, the J call TRBJ2-5; D is perhaps TRBD1 or TRBD2 (5 bases each). Trimming shortened V by 7 bases and J by 4 bases, and 22 bases separated the two germline ends. The CDR3 covers 15 residues. Germline-derived CDR1 and CDR2 are DFQATT and SNEGSKA (reference sequence). The CDR3 protein is CSVSYFGTTVETQYF. The CDR3 nucleotides read TGCAGTGTTTCCTATTTTGGGACCACAGTAGAGACCCAGTACTTC.